This T cell receptor beta chain was recorded in a study of blood T cells in healthy people across ages. A second PCR, run for about 7 to 11 cycles, used a sample-barcoded 5' primer plus a J-beta primer mix. TCRdb passed the 5' RACE reads through MiXCR, listing each CDR3 protein once. This sample carries 600,000 to 850,000 distinct CDR3 sequences, 25% of them seen once, and the ten largest clones take just under 9.5%. The authors drew roughly 9.8 milliliters of peripheral blood from each donor. The CDR3 totals 14 residues. With V trimmed by 5 bases and J by 5 bases, 3 bases remained unmatched. Germline assignment: CDR1 LNHNV and CDR2 YYDKDF (reference sequence). In addition, the sample was reused for a study of T cells of mothers and their children.

Source material: blood. V usage is TRBV15 and J usage is TRBJ2-5; the match to TRBD2 covers 12 bases. The source is a boy aged 5-17 years in good health. The CDR3 DNA is TGTGCCACCAGCGGAACTAGCGGGGGGGAGACCCAGTACTTC. Its translation is CATSGTSGGETQYF.